A single sample gave rise to the 17 T cell receptor beta chains below, sequenced in a study of shared clonotypes between healthy human individuals. Generated by immunoSEQ multiplex PCR, the TCRdb table keeps only in-frame clones and is missing some. The sample lists a few million clones; 85% to 95% were seen once. What was sequenced was naive CD4+ T cells from PBMCs. As to subset: CD45RA+ positively selected. These receptor sequences come from a man younger than 35 in good health. Some clones in this sample may be carry-over from other donors' samples.

V is TRBV7-2 and J is TRBJ2-7; D possibly corresponds to TRBD1 (6 bases). Germline-derived CDR1 and CDR2 are SGHTA and FQGNSA. The CDR3 length is 15 residues. V was pared by 4 bases and J by 4 bases, with 17 bases between. CDR3: CASSSILDRQYEQYF. The CDR3 nucleotides are TGTGCCAGCAGCTCCATTTTGGACAGACAATACGAGCAGTACTTC.

The genes are TRBV28 and TRBJ2-7, with a possible D match to TRBD2 (6 bases). V was shortened by 2 bases and J by 5 bases, with 19 bases between the two germline ends. Germline CDR1 is MDHEN and CDR2 is SYDVKM. This CDR3 has 16 residues. In DNA form, the CDR3 reads TGTGCCAGCAGTTTAATTCATACGGGAGAGGCCAACGAGCAGTACTTC. Its protein product is CASSLIHTGEANEQYF.

The CDR3 loop reads CASSLGRATGELFF. CDR3 coding DNA: TGTGCCAGCAGCCTTGGACGGGCCACCGGGGAGCTGTTTTTT. The rearrangement uses TRBV9 and TRBJ2-2; no definite D call. Per germline, CDR1 SGDLS and CDR2 YYNGEE. The CDR3 runs 14 residues. Trimming pared 4 bases from V and 4 bases from J, leaving 11 bases between.

With respect to this clone: Other DNA variants within this sample encode the same CDR3. V and J are TRBV28 and TRBJ1-1; D unclear. The CDR3 consists of 13 residues. Germline V gene lookup returns CDR1 MDHEN and CDR2 SYDVKM. Trimming took off 2 bases at V and 5 bases at J, with 9 bases between the two ends. The CDR3: CASSLRVGTEAFF. The CDR3 DNA is TGTGCCAGCAGTTTAAGGGTGGGGACTGAAGCTTTCTTT.

The chain carries TRBV29-1 and TRBJ2-1; 13 positions match TRBD2. The germline gives CDR1 SQVTM, CDR2 ANQGSEA. This CDR3 contains 13 residues. With V trimmed by 7 bases and J by 9 bases, 6 bases remained unmatched. The CDR3 here is CSAATSGRFEQFF. CDR3 DNA: TGCAGCGCCGCGACTAGCGGGAGGTTTGAGCAGTTCTTC.

The chain combines TRBV5-1 with TRBJ2-3; possible D gene TRBD2, 6 bases. Germline V gene sequence: CDR1 SGHRS, CDR2 YFSETQ. Trimming removed 3 bases from V and 4 bases from J, with 18 bases in between. The CDR3 has 16 residues. CDR3 region: CASSSTGDPPPDTQYF. DNA for the CDR3: TGCGCCAGCAGCTCCACGGGGGATCCACCCCCAGATACGCAGTATTTT.

V and J are TRBV7-3 and TRBJ1-1, with a tentative D call TRBD1 (5 bases). The CDR3 totals 13 residues. In germline, CDR1 is SGHTA, CDR2 FQGTGA. The V gene lost 5 bases and the J gene lost 4 bases, with 11 bases spanning the gap. Here the CDR3 reads CASSGGRGTEAFF. In nucleotides, the CDR3 is TGTGCCAGCAGCGGCGGGAGGGGCACTGAAGCTTTCTTT.

The chain employs TRBV6-6 and TRBJ2-7; TRBD2 matches 8 bases. Per the germline V gene, CDR1 is MNHNY and CDR2 is SVGAGI (reference sequence). The J segment lost 3 bases and the V segment lost 7 bases, leaving 5 bases of the junction unmatched. This CDR3 region has 13 residues. In DNA form, the CDR3 reads TGTGCCAGCATGGCGGGAGGAGGCTACGAGCAGTACTTC. This gives the protein CASMAGGGYEQYF.

This clone has a single count. This chain links TRBV7-2 with TRBJ2-7; D is uncertain. The CDR3 contains 15 residues. V lost 4 bases and J 6 bases, leaving 19 bases between the germline ends. Germline V gives CDR1 SGHTA, CDR2 FQGNSA. CDR3 in DNA: TGTGCCAGCAGCTCCCCCCCGCTAGTCCCTCCCGAGCAGTACTTC. Translating it yields CASSSPPLVPPEQYF.

The rearrangement uses TRBV5-6 and TRBJ2-1; TRBD2 matches 8 bases. Germline CDR1 is SGHDT and CDR2 is YYEEEE. V trimming: 0 bases; J trimming: 4 bases; junction bases outside the gene matches: 6. This CDR3 is 16 amino acids long. CDR3 sequence: CASSLEGLVIYNEQFF. The DNA of the CDR3 is TGTGCCAGCAGCTTGGAGGGACTAGTGATTTACAATGAGCAGTTCTTC.

This clone was observed a single time. The chain has TRBV29-1 and TRBJ2-1; perhaps TRBD2 as D (6 bases). In germline, CDR1 is SQVTM, CDR2 ANQGSEA. This CDR3 region has 14 residues. With 7 bases removed from V and 2 bases from J, the gap between germline ends came to 15 bases. Here the CDR3 DNA reads TGCAGCGCCTTGGCCGGGAGCACCTACAATGAGCAGTTCTTC. Translating gives CSALAGSTYNEQFF.

The chain employs TRBV6-5 and TRBJ2-6; D is unclear. V gave up 5 bases and J gave up 0 bases, with 5 bases separating them. The CDR3 contains 14 residues. Germline V gene data show CDR1 as MNHEY and CDR2 as SVGAGI. CDR3 sequence (DNA): TGTGCCAGCAGTCACAGCTCTGGGGCCAACGTCCTGACTTTC. Translated: CASSHSSGANVLTF.

The rearrangement links TRBV12-2 to TRBJ2-7; the DNA was not compared with TRBD2, the D call given in the table. TRBV12-2 is a pseudogene segment. The CDR3 runs to 16 residues. The CDR3 DNA follows: TGTGCAAGTCGCTTAGTAGAGGGAGGGTACCCCTACGAGCAGTACTTC. Its translation: CASRLVEGGYPYEQYF.

Comments on this clone: Other DNA sequences within the sample encode an identical CDR3. The rearrangement joins TRBV9 to TRBJ2-3; no clear D. CDR1 SGDLS and CDR2 YYNGEE come from the germline V gene. V was trimmed by 3 bases and J by 3 bases, leaving 11 bases between them. The CDR3 totals 14 residues. The CDR3 protein is CASSATSGTDTQYF. The CDR3 nucleotides are TGTGCCAGCAGCGCGACATCGGGTACAGATACGCAGTATTTT.

This chain connects TRBV28 to TRBJ1-2, with 7 bases lining up with TRBD1. This CDR3 spans 16 amino acids. Trimming took 8 bases from V and 2 from J; bases not matched to a gene: 14. Germline-derived CDR1 and CDR2 are MDHEN and SYDVKM. CDR3: CASLQTGRMKNYGYTF. The CDR3 DNA reads TGTGCCAGCCTGCAGACAGGGAGAATGAAGAACTATGGCTACACCTTC.

The rearrangement uses TRBV27 and TRBJ2-7, with TRBD2 as a possible D gene (5 bases). Germline CDR1 and CDR2: MNHEY and SMNVEV (reference sequence). The CDR3 consists of 14 residues. V was cut by 3 bases and J by 6 bases, with 15 bases left in between. CDR3 sequence reads: CASSFRSGKGEQYF. CDR3 nucleotides: TGTGCCAGCAGTTTTCGATCCGGGAAGGGCGAGCAGTACTTC.

This clone appeared once. The gene calls are TRBV27 and TRBJ1-1; D might be TRBD1 (5 bases). Per the germline V gene, CDR1 is MNHEY and CDR2 is SMNVEV (reference sequence). There are 15 residues in the CDR3. V was shortened by 7 bases and J by 2 bases, with 17 bases between the two germline ends. CDR3 protein: CASTSWGEGNTEAFF. The CDR3 nucleotides are TGTGCCAGCACCTCCTGGGGGGAGGGCAACACTGAAGCTTTCTTT.